This T cell receptor (beta chain) originates from a study of graft-versus-host responses after intestinal transplantation. Turning to the study itself: Recipients had transplants, and these were multivisceral, liver-intestinal, or isolated intestinal. Study results and limitations: Recipient-marrow GvH clones were detected, some having first appeared in ileum or blood. Individuals who had graft-donor T cell macrochimerism had allografts that showed high graft-versus-host to host-versus-graft clonal ratios.

The CDR3 consists of 15 residues. The V and J ends lost 2 bases and 7 bases, in that order; junction bases with no gene match: 5. CDR1 is SGHRS and CDR2 is YFSETQ in the germline V gene. A remark on this clone: The antigen is undetermined.

Clones were sequenced by immunoSEQ multiplex PCR, and TCRdb holds only the in-frame ones, with some missing. The sample holds roughly 99,000 clones, roughly 86% seen once. The chain carries TRBV5-1 and TRBJ1-4; 10 bases fit TRBD1. This specimen consisted of PBMCs, obtained 255 days after intestinal transplant. This TCR was sampled from a human patient who received an intestinal transplant, so some T cells may come from the graft donor. The CDR3, as DNA: TGCGCCAGCAGCTTTTCCCGGGACAGGGGTGAAAAACTGTTTTTT. Encoded protein: CASSFSRDRGEKLFF.